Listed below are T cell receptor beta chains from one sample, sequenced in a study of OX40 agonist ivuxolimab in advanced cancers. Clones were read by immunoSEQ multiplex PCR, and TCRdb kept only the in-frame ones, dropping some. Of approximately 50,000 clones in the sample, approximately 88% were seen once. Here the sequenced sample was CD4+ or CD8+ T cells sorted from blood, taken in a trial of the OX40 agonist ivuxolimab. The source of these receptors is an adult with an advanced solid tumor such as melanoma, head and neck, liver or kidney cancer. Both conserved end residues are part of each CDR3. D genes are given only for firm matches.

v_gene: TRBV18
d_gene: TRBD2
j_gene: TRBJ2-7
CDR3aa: CASSRGSGRVYEQYF
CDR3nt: TGTGCCAGCTCGCGGGGTAGCGGGAGAGTGTACGAGCAGTACTTC

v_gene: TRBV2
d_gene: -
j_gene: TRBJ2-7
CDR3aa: CASSDEDHEQYF
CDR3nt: TGTGCCAGCAGTGACGAAGATCACGAGCAGTACTTC

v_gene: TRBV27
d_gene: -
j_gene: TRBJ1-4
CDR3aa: CASRAGTTNEKLFF
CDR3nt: TGTGCCAGCAGAGCAGGGACAACTAATGAAAAACTGTTTTTT

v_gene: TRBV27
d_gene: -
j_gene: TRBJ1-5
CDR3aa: CASSLSWSNQPQHF
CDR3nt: TGTGCCAGCAGTTTATCTTGGAGCAATCAGCCCCAGCATTTT

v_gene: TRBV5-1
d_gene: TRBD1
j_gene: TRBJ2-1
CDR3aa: CASSVGDRHNEQFF
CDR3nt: TGCGCCAGCAGCGTGGGGGACAGGCACAATGAGCAGTTCTTC

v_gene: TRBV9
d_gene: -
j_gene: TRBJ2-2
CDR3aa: CASSPRGFDTGELFF
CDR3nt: TGTGCCAGCAGCCCCCGAGGGTTTGACACCGGGGAGCTGTTTTTT

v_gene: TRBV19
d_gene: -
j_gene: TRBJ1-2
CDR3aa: CASSNEGLKGYTF
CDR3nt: TGTGCCAGTAGTAACGAAGGTTTGAAAGGCTACACCTTC

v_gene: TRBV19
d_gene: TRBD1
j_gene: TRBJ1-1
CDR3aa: CASSTKPPGQGITEAFF
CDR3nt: TGTGCCAGTAGTACCAAGCCTCCGGGACAGGGAATCACTGAAGCTTTCTTT

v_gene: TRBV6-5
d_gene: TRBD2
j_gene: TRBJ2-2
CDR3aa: CASSYEGGRTAGELFF
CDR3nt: TGTGCCAGCAGTTACGAGGGCGGGAGGACGGCCGGGGAGCTGTTTTTT

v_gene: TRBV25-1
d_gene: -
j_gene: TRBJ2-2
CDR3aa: CASSEYGAKNTGELFF
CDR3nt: TGTGCCAGCAGTGAATATGGGGCTAAAAACACCGGGGAGCTGTTTTTT

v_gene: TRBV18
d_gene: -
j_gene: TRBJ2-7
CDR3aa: CASSPPILAGRYEQYF
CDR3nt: TGTGCCAGCTCACCACCTATCCTAGCCGGCCGATACGAGCAGTACTTC

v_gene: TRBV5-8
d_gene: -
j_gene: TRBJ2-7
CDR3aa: CASTLTGYEQYF
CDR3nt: TGTGCCAGCACCTTAACTGGTTACGAGCAGTACTTC

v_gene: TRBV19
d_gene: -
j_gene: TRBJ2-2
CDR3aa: CASSIFGQWYTGELFF
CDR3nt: TGTGCCAGTAGTATTTTTGGCCAATGGTACACCGGGGAGCTGTTTTTT

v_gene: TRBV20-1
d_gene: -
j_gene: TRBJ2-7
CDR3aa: CSAYRDEQYF
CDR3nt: TGCAGTGCGTATAGGGACGAGCAGTACTTC

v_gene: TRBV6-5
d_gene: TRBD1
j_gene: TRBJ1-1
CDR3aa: CASRETGAAGAFF
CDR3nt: TGTGCCAGCAGGGAAACAGGGGCCGCTGGGGCTTTCTTT

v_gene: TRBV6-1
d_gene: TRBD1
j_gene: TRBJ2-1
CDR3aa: CASSENRGSYNEQFF
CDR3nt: TGTGCCAGCAGTGAGAACAGGGGGTCCTACAATGAGCAGTTCTTC

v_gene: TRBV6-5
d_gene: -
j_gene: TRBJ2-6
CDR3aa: CASRFRTSGANVLTF
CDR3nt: TGTGCCAGCAGATTCAGAACGTCAGGGGCCAACGTCCTGACTTTC

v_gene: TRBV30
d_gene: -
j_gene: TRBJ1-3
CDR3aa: CAWSKRTGYGYSSGNTIYF
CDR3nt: TGTGCCTGGAGTAAAAGGACGGGTTATGGCTACTCCTCTGGAAACACCATATATTTT

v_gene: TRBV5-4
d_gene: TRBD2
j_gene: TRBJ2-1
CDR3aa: CASSLGGTSGRGNEQFF
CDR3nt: TGTGCCAGCAGCTTGGGGGGGACTAGCGGGAGAGGCAATGAGCAGTTCTTC